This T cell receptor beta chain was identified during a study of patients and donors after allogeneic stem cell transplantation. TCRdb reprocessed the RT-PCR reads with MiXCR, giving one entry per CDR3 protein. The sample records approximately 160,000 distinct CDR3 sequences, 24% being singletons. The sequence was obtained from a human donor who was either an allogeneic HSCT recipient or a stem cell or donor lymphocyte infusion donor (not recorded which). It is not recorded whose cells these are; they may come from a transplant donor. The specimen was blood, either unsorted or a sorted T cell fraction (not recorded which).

The CDR3 is CSASLGGSSGEQYF. For the CDR3, the DNA is TGCAGTGCTAGCCTGGGCGGGAGTTCAGGCGAGCAGTACTTC. The chain recombines TRBV20-1 with TRBJ2-7; TRBD2 aligns across 7 bases. The ends lost 3 bases at V and 6 bases at J; junction bases unmatched: 11. Per germline, CDR1 DFQATT and CDR2 SNEGSKA (reference sequence). The CDR3 covers 14 residues.